This passage covers 10 T cell receptor beta chains from one sample sequenced in a study of blood T cells in healthy people across ages. A second about 7 to 11 cycle PCR used barcoded and J-beta primers. From the 5' RACE reads, TCRdb called clonotypes with MiXCR, one entry per CDR3 protein. Of approximately 880,000 distinct CDR3 sequences in the sample, around 48% were seen once. The sequenced sample was blood. The receptor set was obtained from a man younger than 40 in good health.

The chain recombines TRBV7-6 with TRBJ2-1, with a tentative D call TRBD2 (5 bases). CDR3 length equals 15 residues. Trimming cost V 5 bases and J 2 bases, with 13 bases left between them. Germline V gene sequence: CDR1 SGHVS, CDR2 FNYEAQ. CDR3 region: CASSQTGTTYNEQFF. The CDR3 DNA reads as TGTGCCAGCAGCCAAACGGGAACCACCTACAATGAGCAGTTCTTC.

J is TRBJ2-5 and V is TRBV13; 10 bases align to TRBD1. The CDR3 spans 14 residues. J was trimmed by 9 bases and V by 5 bases; bases with no gene match: 9. Per germline, CDR1 PRHDT and CDR2 FYEKMQ (reference sequence). The CDR3 region is CASSLESTGGAQYF. DNA of the CDR3: TGTGCCAGCAGCCTCGAATCGACAGGGGGCGCCCAGTACTTC. Combining the CDR3 with reference TRBV13 and TRBJ2-5 gives the whole variable domain AAGVIQSPRHLIKEKRETATLKCYPIPRHDTVYWYQQGPGQDPQFLISFYEKMQSDKGSIPDRFSAQQFSDYHSELNMSSLELGDSALYFCASSLESTGGAQYFGPGTRLLVL.

The chain carries TRBV6-5 and TRBJ2-3; no reliable D call. Between the trimmed V and J ends, which lost 0 bases and 8 bases, there was a span of 15 bases. Germline values: CDR1 MNHEY, CDR2 SVGAGI. The CDR3 spans 15 residues. CDR3 DNA: TGTGCCAGCAGTTACTCTGGGGTCCCGCCGAGTACGCAGTATTTT. This codes for CASSYSGVPPSTQYF.

The V gene is TRBV7-2, the J gene TRBJ2-1; D not certain. With the DNA end fitting TRBJ2-7 better, the J assignment may be wrong. The CDR3 has 14 residues. Germline V gene data show CDR1 as SGHTA and CDR2 as FQGNSA. The CDR3 sequence is CASSLSQATNEQYF. The CDR3 nucleotides are TGTGCCAGCAGCTTATCTCAAGCTACCAATGAGCAGTACTTC.

J is TRBJ1-6 and V is TRBV20-1, with D possibly matching TRBD1 (5 bases). Trimming cost V 4 bases and J 10 bases, with 14 bases left between them. The germline V gene encodes CDR1 DFQATT and CDR2 SNEGSKA (reference sequence). The CDR3 is made up of 13 amino acids. CDR3 DNA sequence: TGCAGTGCTAAGGGGACTACTCGGTCACCCCTCCACTTT. This translates into CSAKGTTRSPLHF.

The rearrangement joins TRBV9 to TRBJ2-1; TRBD1 matches 9 bases. The junction had 5 bases not matched to a gene; V was cut back by 0 bases and J by 7 bases. CDR3 size: 15 residues. Germline V gene lookup returns CDR1 SGDLS and CDR2 YYNGEE. In nucleotides, the CDR3 is TGTGCCAGCAGCGTAGATTCACAGGGGGCTAATGAGCAGTTCTTC. Translated: CASSVDSQGANEQFF.

The chain uses TRBV27 and TRBJ2-3; TRBD1 matches 9 bases. The germline V gene has CDR1 MNHEY and CDR2 SMNVEV (reference sequence). V dropped 10 bases and J dropped 2; count of bases not matched to a gene: 7. This CDR3 spans 14 amino acids. The CDR3 spells CATQRTGDTDTQYF. As DNA, the CDR3 is TGTGCCACCCAGCGGACAGGGGACACAGATACGCAGTATTTT.

The chain has TRBV4-1 and TRBJ2-3; 15 nucleotides match TRBD2. CDR3 length equals 20 residues. V dropped 2 bases and J dropped 3; count of bases not matched to a gene: 12. From germline, CDR1 is MGHRA and CDR2 YSYEKL. CDR3 coding DNA: TGCGCCAGCAGCCAACTAGCTGGACTAGCGGGGGGGCCAAGAACAGATACGCAGTATTTT. This encodes CASSQLAGLAGGPRTDTQYF.

This clonotype has just a few counts. V is TRBV6-5 and J is TRBJ2-7, with 10 positions matching TRBD1. CDR3 length equals 14 residues. Germline V gene sequence: CDR1 MNHEY, CDR2 SVGAGI. The ends lost 6 bases at V and 5 bases at J; junction bases unmatched: 7. The CDR3 protein is CASRPGTGVNEQYF. For the CDR3, the DNA is TGTGCCAGCAGACCCGGGACAGGGGTGAACGAGCAGTACTTC.

In its sample, this clonotype was seen a few times. The chain links TRBV4-1 to TRBJ2-5, with 14 nucleotides matching TRBD2. The CDR3 contains 17 residues. V was clipped by 0 bases and J by 6 bases; unmatched bases: 6. CDR1 and CDR2 from the germline V gene are MGHRA and YSYEKL. DNA for the CDR3: TGCGCCAGCAGCCAAGAAAGGGGGACTAGCGGGGGAAAGACCCAGTACTTC. Translating it yields CASSQERGTSGGKTQYF.